This TCR beta chain comes out of a study of CD8 T cells in acute hepatitis C reinfection. From germline, CDR1 is MDHEN and CDR2 SYDVKM. The CDR3 totals 14 residues. V lost 3 bases and J lost 3, with 11 bases in between. The repertoire was sequenced with immunoSEQ multiplex PCR; TCRdb's copy has only in-frame clones and lacks some. The sample has 30,000 to 40,000 clones; about 87% are singletons. As for time point: naive CD8 control sorted from an acute-time-point sample. The sample comprised naive CD8+ T cells from PBMCs. This sequence originates from a young man with chronic hepatitis C. The chain combines TRBV28 with TRBJ1-1, with D perhaps TRBD1 (5 bases). CDR3 region: CASSFGDSYTEAFF. In nucleotides, the CDR3 is TGTGCCAGCAGTTTCGGCGACAGTTACACTGAAGCTTTCTTT.